This TCR beta chain stems from a study of monozygotic twins with inflammatory bowel disease. Study-wide points: Support was absent for any single strong signal or clonotype linked to IBD.

TCRdb re-called the 5' RACE reads, yielding one record per CDR3 amino acid sequence without DNA. The sample includes approximately 150,000 distinct CDR3 sequences. In regard to this clonotype: What it recognizes is unknown.

For every donor, one blood sample of about 2.5 ml was drawn. The CDR3 spans 15 residues. Looked up from germline, CDR1 is DFQATT and CDR2 is SNEGSKA (reference sequence). Sequencing was done on a sample of blood. The chain uses TRBV20-1 and TRBJ2-3; TCRdb reports TRBD1, a call that lacks DNA to check it against. The TCR was taken from a human donor with ulcerative colitis or Crohn's disease, or a healthy co-twin of an affected twin (not recorded which). CDR3 region: CSANSNREEEDTQYF.